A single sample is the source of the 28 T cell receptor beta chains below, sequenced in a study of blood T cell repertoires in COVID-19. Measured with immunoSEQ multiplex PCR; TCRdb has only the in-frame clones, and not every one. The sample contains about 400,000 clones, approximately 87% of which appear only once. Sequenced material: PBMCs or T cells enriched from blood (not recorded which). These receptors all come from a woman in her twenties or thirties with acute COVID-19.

CDR3 in DNA: TGTGCCAGCAGCTTAGGGGGGACAGGCACGCAGTATTTT. The encoded protein is CASSLGGTGTQYF. The chain employs TRBV7-2 and TRBJ2-3, with 8 bases identical to TRBD1. V shed 1 base, J shed 9 bases, and the junction held 3 bases outside the gene matches. Germline CDR1 SGHTA, CDR2 FQGNSA. The CDR3 has 13 residues.

DNA for the CDR3: TGTGCCAGCAGTGTGAAGAGCCTTGAAGCTTTCTTT. Its protein is CASSVKSLEAFF. This chain links TRBV2 with TRBJ1-1; no definite D call. Trimming pared 4 bases from V and 7 bases from J, leaving 10 bases between. CDR1 and CDR2 from the germline V gene are SNHLY and FYNNEI. CDR3 length: 12 amino acids.

The CDR3 loop reads CASSKRTGYDEQYF. The CDR3 coding sequence is TGTGCCAGCAGCAAAAGAACAGGGTACGACGAGCAGTACTTC. V gene TRBV7-9 combines with J gene TRBJ2-7; D is possibly TRBD1 (6 bases). Germline V gene lookup returns CDR1 SEHNR and CDR2 FQNEAQ (reference sequence). There are 14 residues in the CDR3. The ends were cut back, 5 bases at V and 5 bases at J, with 16 bases in the middle.

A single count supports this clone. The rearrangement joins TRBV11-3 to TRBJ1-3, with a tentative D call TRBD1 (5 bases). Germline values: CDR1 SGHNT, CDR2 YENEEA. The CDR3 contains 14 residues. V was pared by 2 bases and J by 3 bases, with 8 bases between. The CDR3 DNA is TGTGCCAGCAGCTTACACAGGAGTGGAAACACCATATATTTT. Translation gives CASSLHRSGNTIYF. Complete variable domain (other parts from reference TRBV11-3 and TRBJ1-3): EAGVVQSPRYKIIEKKQPVAFWCNPISGHNTLYWYLQNLGQGPELLIRYENEEAVDDSQLPKDRFSAERLKGVDSTLKIQPAELGDSAVYLCASSLHRSGNTIYFGEGSWLTVV.

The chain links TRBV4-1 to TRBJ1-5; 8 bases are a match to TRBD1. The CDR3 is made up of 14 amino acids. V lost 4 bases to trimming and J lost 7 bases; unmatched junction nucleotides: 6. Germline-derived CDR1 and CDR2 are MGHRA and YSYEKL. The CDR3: CASSLGQGGQPQHF. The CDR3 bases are TGCGCCAGCAGCCTCGGACAGGGTGGGCAGCCCCAGCATTTT.

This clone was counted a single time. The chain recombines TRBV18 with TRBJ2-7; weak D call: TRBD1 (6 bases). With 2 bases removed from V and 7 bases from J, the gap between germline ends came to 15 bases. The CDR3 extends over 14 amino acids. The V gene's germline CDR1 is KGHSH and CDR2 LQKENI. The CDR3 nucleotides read TGTGCCAGCTCACCAATAAACAGGGAATGGGAGCAGTACTTC. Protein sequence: CASSPINREWEQYF.

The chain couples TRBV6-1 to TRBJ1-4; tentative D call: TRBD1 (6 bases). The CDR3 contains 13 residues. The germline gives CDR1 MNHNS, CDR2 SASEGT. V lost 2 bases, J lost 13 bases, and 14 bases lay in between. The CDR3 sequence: CASSEMRWGPLFF. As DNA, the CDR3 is TGTGCCAGCAGTGAAATGAGGTGGGGGCCACTGTTTTTT.

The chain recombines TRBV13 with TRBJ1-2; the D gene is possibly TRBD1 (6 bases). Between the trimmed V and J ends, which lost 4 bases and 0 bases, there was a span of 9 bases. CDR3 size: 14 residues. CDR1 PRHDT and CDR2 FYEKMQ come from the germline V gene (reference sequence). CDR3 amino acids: CASSSWTANYGYTF. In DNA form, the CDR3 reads TGTGCCAGCAGCTCCTGGACAGCTAACTATGGCTACACCTTC.

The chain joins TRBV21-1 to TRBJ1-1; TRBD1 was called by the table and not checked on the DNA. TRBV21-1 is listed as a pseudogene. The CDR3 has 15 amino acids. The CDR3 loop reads CASSKARQGRTEAFF. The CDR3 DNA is TGTGCCAGCAGCAAAGCTCGACAGGGAAGGACTGAAGCTTTCTTT.

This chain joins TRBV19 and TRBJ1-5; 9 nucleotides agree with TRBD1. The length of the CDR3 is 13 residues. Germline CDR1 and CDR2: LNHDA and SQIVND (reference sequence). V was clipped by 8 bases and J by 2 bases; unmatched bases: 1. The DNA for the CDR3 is TGTGCCAGTGACAGGGGGGGCAATCAGCCCCAGCATTTT. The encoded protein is CASDRGGNQPQHF. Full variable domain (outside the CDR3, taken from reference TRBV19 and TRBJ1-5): DGGITQSPKYLFRKEGQNVTLSCEQNLNHDAMYWYRQDPGQGLRLIYYSQIVNDFQKGDIAEGYSVSREKKESFPLTVTSAQKNPTAFYLCASDRGGNQPQHFGDGTRLSIL.

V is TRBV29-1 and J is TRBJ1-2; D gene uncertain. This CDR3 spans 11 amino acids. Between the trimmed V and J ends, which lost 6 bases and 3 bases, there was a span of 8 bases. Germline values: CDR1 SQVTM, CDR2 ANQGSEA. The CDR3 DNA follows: TGCAGCGTAACGGTCGACTATGGCTACACCTTC. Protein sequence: CSVTVDYGYTF. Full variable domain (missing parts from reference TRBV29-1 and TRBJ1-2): SAVISQKPSRDICQRGTSLTIQCQVDSQVTMMFWYRQQPGQSLTLIATANQGSEATYESGFVIDKFPISRPNLTFSTLTVSNMSPEDSSIYLCSVTVDYGYTFGSGTRLTVV.

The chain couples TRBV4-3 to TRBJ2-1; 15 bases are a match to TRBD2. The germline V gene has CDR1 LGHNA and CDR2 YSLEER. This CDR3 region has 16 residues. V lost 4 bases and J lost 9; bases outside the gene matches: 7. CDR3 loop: CASSRGLAGGRAEQFF. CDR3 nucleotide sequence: TGCGCCAGCAGCCGTGGACTAGCGGGGGGGCGGGCTGAGCAGTTCTTC.

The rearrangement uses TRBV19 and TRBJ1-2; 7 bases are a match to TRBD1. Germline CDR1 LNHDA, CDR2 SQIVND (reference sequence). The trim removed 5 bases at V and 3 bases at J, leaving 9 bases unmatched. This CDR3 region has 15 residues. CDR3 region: CASSLTGEGYYGYTF. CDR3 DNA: TGTGCCAGTAGTCTTACAGGGGAAGGCTACTATGGCTACACCTTC.

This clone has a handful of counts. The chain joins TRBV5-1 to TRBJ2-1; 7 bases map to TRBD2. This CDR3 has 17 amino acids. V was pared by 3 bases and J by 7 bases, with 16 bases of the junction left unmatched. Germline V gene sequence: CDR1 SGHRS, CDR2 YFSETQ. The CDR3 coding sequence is TGCGCCAGCAGCTGGGGTCTAATTAGCGGGTCGGGTAATGAGCAGTTCTTC. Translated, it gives CASSWGLISGSGNEQFF.

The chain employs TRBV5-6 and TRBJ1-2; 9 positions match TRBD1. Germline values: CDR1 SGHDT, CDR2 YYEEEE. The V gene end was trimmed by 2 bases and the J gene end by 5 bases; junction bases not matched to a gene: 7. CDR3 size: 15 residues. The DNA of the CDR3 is TGTGCCAGCAGCTTCAACGACAGGGGGGATTATGGCTACACCTTC. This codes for CASSFNDRGDYGYTF.

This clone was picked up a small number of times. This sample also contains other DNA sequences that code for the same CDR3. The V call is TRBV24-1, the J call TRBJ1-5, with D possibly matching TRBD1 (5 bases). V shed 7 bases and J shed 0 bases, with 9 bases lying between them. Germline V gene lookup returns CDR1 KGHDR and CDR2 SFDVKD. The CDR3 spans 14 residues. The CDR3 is CATSDSYSNQPQHF. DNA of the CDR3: TGTGCCACCAGCGACAGTTATAGCAATCAGCCCCAGCATTTT.

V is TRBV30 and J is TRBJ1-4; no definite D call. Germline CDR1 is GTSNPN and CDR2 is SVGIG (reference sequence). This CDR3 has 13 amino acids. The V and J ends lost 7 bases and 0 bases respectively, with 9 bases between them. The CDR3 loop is CASATATNEKLFF. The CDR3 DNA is TGTGCCTCCGCCACGGCAACTAATGAAAAACTGTTTTTT. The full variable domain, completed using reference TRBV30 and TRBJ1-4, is SQTIHQWPATLVQPVGSPLSLECTVEGTSNPNLYWYRQAAGRGLQLLFYSVGIGQISSEVPQNLSASRPQDRQFILSSKKLLLSDSGFYLCASATATNEKLFFGSGTQLSVL.

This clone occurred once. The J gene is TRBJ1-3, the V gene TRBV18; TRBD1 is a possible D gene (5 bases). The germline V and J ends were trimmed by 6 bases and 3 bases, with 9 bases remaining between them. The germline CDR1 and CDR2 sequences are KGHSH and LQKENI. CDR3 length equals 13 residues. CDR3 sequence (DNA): TGTGCCAGCTCGCCCGACAGTGGAAACACCATATATTTT. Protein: CASSPDSGNTIYF.

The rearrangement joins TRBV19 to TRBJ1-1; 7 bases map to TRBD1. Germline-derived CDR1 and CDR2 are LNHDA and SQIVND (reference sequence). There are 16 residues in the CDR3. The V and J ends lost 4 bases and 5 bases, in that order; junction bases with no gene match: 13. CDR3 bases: TGTGCCAGTAGTAGAAACAGGGGACGGATGGAGACTGAAGCTTTCTTT. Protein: CASSRNRGRMETEAFF.

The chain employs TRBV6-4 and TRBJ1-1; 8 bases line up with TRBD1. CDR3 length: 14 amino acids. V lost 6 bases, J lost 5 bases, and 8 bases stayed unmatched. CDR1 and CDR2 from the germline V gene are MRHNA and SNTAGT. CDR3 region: CASRTSGGGTEAFF. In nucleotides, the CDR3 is TGTGCCAGCAGGACCTCAGGGGGCGGGACTGAAGCTTTCTTT.

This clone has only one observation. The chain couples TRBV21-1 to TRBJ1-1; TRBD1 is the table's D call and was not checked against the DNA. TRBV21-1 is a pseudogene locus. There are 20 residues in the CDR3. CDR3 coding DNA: TGTGCCAGCAGCAAAGAGGGGTCCCCGACAGGGGAGGCAGTACACACTGAAGCTTTCTTT. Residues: CASSKEGSPTGEAVHTEAFF.

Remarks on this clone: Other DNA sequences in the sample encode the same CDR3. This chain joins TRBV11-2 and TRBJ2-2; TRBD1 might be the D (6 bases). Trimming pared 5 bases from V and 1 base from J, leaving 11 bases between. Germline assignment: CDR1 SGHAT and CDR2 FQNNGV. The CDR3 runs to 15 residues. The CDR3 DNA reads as TGTGCCAGCAGCCCTATCAGGGGGAACACCGGGGAGCTGTTTTTT. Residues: CASSPIRGNTGELFF.

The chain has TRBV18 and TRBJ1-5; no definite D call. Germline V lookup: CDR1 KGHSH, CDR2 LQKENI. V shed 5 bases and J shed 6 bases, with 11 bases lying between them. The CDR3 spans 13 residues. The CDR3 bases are TGTGCCAGCTCAGTCGGGGAAGGTCAGCCCCAGCATTTT. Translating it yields CASSVGEGQPQHF.

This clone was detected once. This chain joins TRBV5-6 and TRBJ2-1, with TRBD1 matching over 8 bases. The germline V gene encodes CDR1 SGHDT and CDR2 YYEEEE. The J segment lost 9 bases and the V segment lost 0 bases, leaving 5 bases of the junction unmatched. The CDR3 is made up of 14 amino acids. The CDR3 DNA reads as TGTGCCAGCAGCTTGGGCAGGGGGCGAGGTGAGCAGTTCTTC. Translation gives CASSLGRGRGEQFF.

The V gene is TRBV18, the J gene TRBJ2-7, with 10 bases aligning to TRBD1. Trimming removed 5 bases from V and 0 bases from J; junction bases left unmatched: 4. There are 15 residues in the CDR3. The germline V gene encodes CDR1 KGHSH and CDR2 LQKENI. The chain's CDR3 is CASSGTGVDSYEQYF. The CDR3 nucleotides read TGTGCCAGCTCAGGGACAGGGGTCGACTCCTACGAGCAGTACTTC.

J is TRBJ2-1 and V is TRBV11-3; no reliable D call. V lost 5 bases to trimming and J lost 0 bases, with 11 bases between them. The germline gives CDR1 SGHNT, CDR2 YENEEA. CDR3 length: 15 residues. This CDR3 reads CASSPRDNSYNEQFF. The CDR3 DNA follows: TGTGCCAGCAGCCCCAGAGACAACTCCTACAATGAGCAGTTCTTC.

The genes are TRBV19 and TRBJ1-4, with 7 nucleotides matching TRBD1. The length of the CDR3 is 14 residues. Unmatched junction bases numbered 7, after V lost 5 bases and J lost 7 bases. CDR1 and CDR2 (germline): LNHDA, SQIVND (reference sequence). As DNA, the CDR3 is TGTGCCAGTAGTGAAAACAGGGGCCCTGAAAAACTGTTTTTT. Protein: CASSENRGPEKLFF. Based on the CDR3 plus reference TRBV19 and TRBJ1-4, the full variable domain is DGGITQSPKYLFRKEGQNVTLSCEQNLNHDAMYWYRQDPGQGLRLIYYSQIVNDFQKGDIAEGYSVSREKKESFPLTVTSAQKNPTAFYLCASSENRGPEKLFFGSGTQLSVL.

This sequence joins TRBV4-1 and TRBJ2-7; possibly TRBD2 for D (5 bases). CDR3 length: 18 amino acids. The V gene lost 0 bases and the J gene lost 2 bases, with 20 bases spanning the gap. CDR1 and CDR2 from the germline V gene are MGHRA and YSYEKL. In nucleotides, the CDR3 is TGCGCCAGCAGCCAAGACGGGTACGGGGAGCCCCTTACCTACGAGCAGTACTTC. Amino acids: CASSQDGYGEPLTYEQYF.